One sample yielded the 8 T cell receptor beta chains listed below, sequenced in a study of T cell repertoires in cytomegalovirus infection. TCRdb called the reads again in MiXCR, with one record for every CDR3 protein. The table records some 940,000 distinct CDR3 sequences, around 30% of them present only once. Which antigens these TCRs recognize remains unknown. Here the sequenced sample was cultured CD8+ T cells from PBMCs, taken from culture after CMV antigen stimulation. The receptors stem from a human donor in good health (CMV status not recorded). Some clones in this sample may be carry-over from other donors' samples.

This clonotype was found once. The rearrangement links TRBV5-3 to TRBJ2-7; unclear D gene. TRBV5-3 falls under the ORF class, with uncertain function. This CDR3 is 12 amino acids long. V lost 8 bases and J lost 5, with 14 bases in between. CDR3 sequence: CASAKGINEQYF. Here the CDR3 DNA reads TGTGCCAGCGCGAAGGGTATCAACGAGCAGTACTTC.

The chain has TRBV10-2 and TRBJ2-7, with 8 nucleotides matching TRBD2. The CDR3 spans 15 residues. CDR1 and CDR2 from the germline V gene are WSHSY and SAAADI. The junction had 12 bases not matched to a gene; V was cut back by 10 bases and J by 1 base. The DNA for the CDR3 is TGCGCCATCGGGGGGGAGGGCGCCCATTCCTACGAGCAGTACTTC. Protein product: CAIGGEGAHSYEQYF.

J is TRBJ2-7 and V is TRBV6-2 or TRBV6-3; D perhaps matches TRBD1 (5 bases). The CDR3 has 13 amino acids. CDR1 and CDR2 from the germline V gene are MNHEY and SVGEGT. Trimming shortened V by 7 bases and J by 0 bases, and 10 bases separated the two germline ends. The CDR3 region is CASMHRSSYEQYV. DNA of the CDR3: TGTGCCAGCATGCACAGGAGCTCCTACGAGCAGTACGTC.

The rearrangement joins TRBV20-1 to TRBJ2-2, with TRBD2 matching over 7 bases. This CDR3 is built from 14 residues. The germline CDR1 and CDR2 sequences are DFQATT and SNEGSKA (reference sequence). The junction had 6 bases not matched to a gene; V was cut back by 4 bases and J by 4 bases. CDR3 loop: CSAKAGRVTGELFF. The CDR3 coding sequence is TGCAGTGCTAAGGCAGGGAGGGTCACCGGGGAGCTGTTTTTT.

Many counts were recorded for this clonotype. The chain has TRBV7-2 and TRBJ2-2; D is undetermined. V lost 1 base and J lost 3, with 18 bases in between. The CDR3 spans 18 residues. The germline V gene encodes CDR1 SGHTA and CDR2 FQGNSA. This CDR3 reads CASSLGIVWREDTGELFF. CDR3 nucleotide sequence: TGTGCCAGCAGCTTAGGGATAGTGTGGCGAGAAGACACCGGGGAGCTGTTTTTT.

This clonotype was observed a handful of times. V usage is TRBV7-8 and J usage is TRBJ2-7; D gene uncertain. CDR1 SGHVS and CDR2 FQNEAQ come from the germline V gene. This CDR3 contains 13 residues. Trimming left V 5 bases short and J 5 bases short, with 13 bases between. The CDR3, as DNA: TGTGCCAGCAGCACGGCAATGGTTGACGAGCAGTACGTC. As protein: CASSTAMVDEQYV.

This chain links TRBV10-3 with TRBJ2-1; D may be TRBD1 (6 bases). V was pared by 4 bases and J by 4 bases, with 11 bases between. CDR3 size: 14 residues. CDR1 is ENHRY and CDR2 is SYGVKD in the germline V gene. In nucleotides, the CDR3 is TGTGCCATCAGTGGTGGGGGCCCGTACAATGAGCAGTTCTTC. Amino acid sequence: CAISGGGPYNEQFF.

The V call is TRBV6-5, the J call TRBJ2-3; D not certain. The CDR3 spans 14 residues. Germline CDR1 reads MNHEY; CDR2 reads SVGAGI. V lost 7 bases and J 1 base, leaving 12 bases between the germline ends. In nucleotides, the CDR3 is TGTGCCAGCACCCACCGGCAGGGCACAGATACGCAGTATTTT. Protein: CASTHRQGTDTQYF.